What follows are 28 T cell receptor beta chains derived from one specimen sequenced in a study of shared clonotypes between healthy human individuals. CD45RO-negative CD8 cells positively selected for CCR7 made up the naive population, which excluded terminally differentiated effector memory CD45RA+ cells. This table comes from immunoSEQ multiplex PCR, and its TCRdb copy is limited to in-frame clones, with some not included. The data show about 2.1 million clones, 85% to 95% seen once. The sequenced sample was naive CD8+ T cells from PBMCs. These receptor sequences come from a man aged 18-30 years in good health. Some clones in this sample may be carry-over from other donors' samples.

V usage is TRBV4-3 and J usage is TRBJ1-1, with a weak D call TRBD1 (5 bases). V lost 0 bases and J 3 bases, leaving 14 bases between the germline ends. This CDR3 is 16 amino acids long. Germline-derived CDR1 and CDR2 are LGHNA and YSLEER. CDR3 in amino acids: CASSQDWGRDYTEAFF. CDR3 bases: TGCGCCAGCAGCCAAGACTGGGGCAGGGATTACACTGAAGCTTTCTTT.

The rearrangement links TRBV27 to TRBJ2-1; 12 nucleotides match TRBD2. J gave up 5 bases and V 4 bases, and 0 bases lay outside the gene matches. The CDR3 totals 14 residues. Germline CDR1 reads MNHEY; CDR2 reads SMNVEV (reference sequence). CDR3 amino acids: CASSSSGRDNEQFF. DNA of the CDR3: TGTGCCAGCAGTTCTAGCGGGAGGGACAATGAGCAGTTCTTC.

This chain joins TRBV27 and TRBJ2-7, with a possible D match to TRBD1 (6 bases). Germline V gene data show CDR1 as MNHEY and CDR2 as SMNVEV (reference sequence). The CDR3 runs 15 residues. The V gene lost 2 bases and the J gene lost 0 bases, with 11 bases spanning the gap. CDR3 nucleotide sequence: TGTGCCAGCAGTTTACTGGGGACAAGCTCCTACGAGCAGTACTTC. Encoded protein: CASSLLGTSSYEQYF.

The V gene is TRBV4-1, the J gene TRBJ2-7; TRBD1 agrees at 8 bases. The CDR3 consists of 16 residues. With V trimmed by 4 bases and J by 1 base, 9 bases remained unmatched. The V gene's germline CDR1 is MGHRA and CDR2 YSYEKL. The CDR3 here is CASSRPGGAGSYEQYF. The CDR3 DNA reads TGCGCCAGCAGCCGGCCAGGGGGCGCGGGGTCCTACGAGCAGTACTTC.

This clone was recorded once. V gene TRBV19 combines with J gene TRBJ2-2, with a weak D call TRBD2 (5 bases). V was pared by 4 bases and J by 5 bases, with 14 bases between. Germline V gene sequence: CDR1 LNHDA, CDR2 SQIVND (reference sequence). The length of the CDR3 is 15 residues. In nucleotides, the CDR3 is TGTGCCAGTAGTAATGAACTAGTGGCGACCGGGGAGCTGTTTTTT. Its translation: CASSNELVATGELFF.

The gene calls are TRBV28 and TRBJ2-6; D gene ambiguous. The CDR3 consists of 17 residues. Trimming took 1 base from V and 0 from J, leaving 10 bases between them. Germline V gives CDR1 MDHEN, CDR2 SYDVKM. In nucleotides, the CDR3 is TGTGCCAGCAGTTTATTCTCGGCCCTCTCTGGGGCCAACGTCCTGACTTTC. It translates to CASSLFSALSGANVLTF.

This chain joins TRBV4-1 and TRBJ1-2; D is unclear. The V end lost 0 bases, the J end lost 6 bases, and 11 bases lay between the germline ends. The germline V gene has CDR1 MGHRA and CDR2 YSYEKL. The CDR3 totals 14 residues. The CDR3 spells CASSQDETGHGYTF. CDR3 bases: TGCGCCAGCAGCCAAGACGAAACCGGCCATGGCTACACCTTC.

A note on this clone: Other DNA sequences in this specimen translate into the identical CDR3. The chain has TRBV4-1 and TRBJ2-5; D is unclear. The CDR3 extends over 13 amino acids. The germline CDR1 and CDR2 sequences are MGHRA and YSYEKL. V was clipped by 1 base and J by 4 bases, with 7 bases between them. CDR3 DNA sequence: TGCGCCAGCAGCCAAGGGGTCTCAGAGACCCAGTACTTC. Translating gives CASSQGVSETQYF.

This chain uses TRBV13 with TRBJ1-1; the match to TRBD1 covers 12 bases. This CDR3 has 15 amino acids. V dropped 3 bases and J dropped 8; count of bases not matched to a gene: 7. In germline, CDR1 is PRHDT, CDR2 FYEKMQ (reference sequence). The CDR3 DNA reads TGTGCCAGCAGCTTGCCGGGACAGGGGGCGGGGGAAGCTTTCTTT. Encoded protein: CASSLPGQGAGEAFF.

J is TRBJ2-7 and V is TRBV28, with TRBD2 as a possible D gene (5 bases). From germline, CDR1 is MDHEN and CDR2 SYDVKM. Trimming took 3 bases from V and 0 from J, leaving 12 bases between them. The CDR3 is made up of 15 amino acids. CDR3 region: CASSFRVRGSYEQYF. CDR3 nucleotide sequence: TGTGCCAGCAGTTTTAGGGTCCGGGGCTCCTACGAGCAGTACTTC.

The CDR3 coding sequence is TGCGCCAGCAGCTTGGGGGGCCTAGCGGGAGGAAGCACAGATACGCAGTATTTT. Protein sequence: CASSLGGLAGGSTDTQYF. The V and J genes are TRBV5-1 and TRBJ2-3, with TRBD2 matching over 11 bases. The junction had 6 bases not matched to a gene; V was cut back by 0 bases and J by 0 bases. The germline CDR1 and CDR2 sequences are SGHRS and YFSETQ. The CDR3 has 18 amino acids.

As concerns this clone: The same CDR3 is also encoded by other DNA sequences in this sample. The chain joins TRBV29-1 to TRBJ1-3; 8 nucleotides match TRBD1. Germline CDR1 is SQVTM and CDR2 is ANQGSEA. V was pared by 4 bases and J by 0 bases, with 8 bases of the junction left unmatched. The CDR3 length is 16 residues. Here the CDR3 DNA reads TGCAGCGTTGTCGGACAGGGTTCAAGCTCTGGAAACACCATATATTTT. Translation gives CSVVGQGSSSGNTIYF.

This chain uses TRBV5-6 with TRBJ1-1; D unresolved. V lost 0 bases, J lost 3 bases, and 15 bases lay in between. The CDR3 covers 16 residues. CDR1 and CDR2 (germline): SGHDT, YYEEEE. The chain's CDR3 is CASSLGGLIWDTEAFF. DNA for the CDR3: TGTGCCAGCAGCTTGGGGGGTCTAATCTGGGACACTGAAGCTTTCTTT.

This clone was counted once. The chain is built from TRBV7-2 and TRBJ1-2; D unclear. The V end was cut by 5 bases, the J end by 5 bases, with 15 bases between. Germline V gene lookup returns CDR1 SGHTA and CDR2 FQGNSA. This CDR3 has 14 amino acids. CDR3: CASSPDQTRYGYTF. The DNA of the CDR3 is TGTGCCAGCAGCCCGGACCAGACTAGATATGGCTACACCTTC.

This clone was observed a few times. CDR3 sequence: CASSDRPLVTYEQYF. The CDR3 DNA follows: TGTGCCAGCAGTGATCGGCCCCTCGTTACCTACGAGCAGTACTTC. The chain has TRBV27 and TRBJ2-7; D ambiguous. The CDR3 has 15 residues. The germline V and J ends were trimmed by 5 bases and 2 bases, with 16 bases remaining between them. The V gene's germline CDR1 is MNHEY and CDR2 SMNVEV (reference sequence).

The rearrangement joins TRBV27 to TRBJ2-3; weak D call: TRBD2 (5 bases). Germline CDR1 MNHEY, CDR2 SMNVEV (reference sequence). The CDR3 has 14 amino acids. The V end was cut by 9 bases, the J end by 0 bases, with 13 bases between. CDR3: CASKTWTSTDTQYF. In DNA form, the CDR3 reads TGTGCCAGTAAGACTTGGACTAGCACAGATACGCAGTATTTT.

V is TRBV2 and J is TRBJ2-3, with a possible D match to TRBD2 (6 bases). Germline CDR1 is SNHLY and CDR2 is FYNNEI. The germline V and J ends were trimmed by 5 bases and 1 base, with 13 bases remaining between them. This CDR3 comprises 15 residues. The CDR3 loop reads CASSYGTYRTDTQYF. CDR3 DNA sequence: TGTGCCAGCAGTTACGGGACTTACCGCACAGATACGCAGTATTTT.

This chain uses TRBV7-9 with TRBJ2-1, with 7 bases identical to TRBD1. The J segment lost 3 bases and the V segment lost 5 bases, leaving 10 bases of the junction unmatched. The CDR3 extends over 16 amino acids. Germline lookup yields CDR1 SEHNR and CDR2 FQNEAQ (reference sequence). DNA for the CDR3: TGTGCCAGCAGCGCAGCCGGGACAGCATACTACAATGAGCAGTTCTTC. Translated, it gives CASSAAGTAYYNEQFF.

This chain uses TRBV4-3 with TRBJ2-7, with 9 bases aligning to TRBD1. J lost 3 bases, V lost 4 bases, and 7 bases had no gene match. The CDR3 has 15 amino acids. Germline loops: CDR1 LGHNA, CDR2 YSLEER. CDR3 residues: CASSRLTGGFYEQYF. The CDR3, as DNA: TGCGCCAGCAGCCGGCTGACAGGGGGTTTCTACGAGCAGTACTTC.

The chain has TRBV9 and TRBJ2-7, with 7 bases identical to TRBD1. The V gene end was trimmed by 0 bases and the J gene end by 3 bases; junction bases not matched to a gene: 9. Germline V CDR1 and CDR2: SGDLS, YYNGEE. There are 16 residues in the CDR3. CDR3 region: CASSVAPATGNYEQYF. DNA for the CDR3: TGTGCCAGCAGCGTAGCCCCCGCGACAGGGAACTACGAGCAGTACTTC.

V and J are TRBV15 and TRBJ2-2; 7 bases are shared with TRBD2. This CDR3 spans 16 amino acids. V lost 5 bases, J lost 6 bases, and 12 bases stayed unmatched. The germline gives CDR1 LNHNV, CDR2 YYDKDF (reference sequence). CDR3: CATSPFLLGGAGELFF. The CDR3 DNA reads TGTGCCACCAGCCCTTTCCTCCTGGGGGGGGCCGGGGAGCTGTTTTTT.

This chain uses TRBV6-5 with TRBJ2-3; 8 positions match TRBD2. Germline CDR1 is MNHEY and CDR2 is SVGAGI. The ends lost 4 bases at V and 6 bases at J; junction bases unmatched: 9. CDR3 length equals 15 residues. CDR3 sequence (DNA): TGTGCCAGCAGTTGGTCCACTAGCGGAGGGGATACGCAGTATTTT. It codes for CASSWSTSGGDTQYF.

The chain employs TRBV30 and TRBJ2-7; D not certain. The germline CDR1 and CDR2 sequences are GTSNPN and SVGIG (reference sequence). CDR3 length: 13 residues. Trimming pared 0 bases from V and 5 bases from J, leaving 11 bases between. CDR3: CAWSVSGAHEQYF. CDR3 coding DNA: TGTGCCTGGAGTGTCTCAGGCGCCCACGAGCAGTACTTC.

This rearrangement joins TRBV18 to TRBJ2-2; TRBD1 aligns across 9 bases. With 0 bases clipped from V and 6 bases from J, the junction kept 2 bases outside the gene matches. The CDR3 contains 15 residues. CDR1 and CDR2 (germline): KGHSH, LQKENI. The CDR3 region is CASSPPGQGAGELFF. CDR3 in DNA: TGTGCCAGCTCACCACCGGGACAGGGCGCCGGGGAGCTGTTTTTT.

The V gene is TRBV28, the J gene TRBJ2-3; D is ambiguous. In germline, CDR1 is MDHEN, CDR2 SYDVKM. Trimming took off 4 bases at V and 2 bases at J, with 16 bases between the two ends. CDR3 length: 16 residues. Here the CDR3 reads CASSSLAAPYTDTQYF. The CDR3, as DNA: TGTGCCAGCAGTTCGCTGGCGGCCCCATACACAGATACGCAGTATTTT.

The chain combines TRBV7-9 with TRBJ2-7, with D hard to call. V lost 1 base and J 3 bases, leaving 7 bases between the germline ends. Germline loops: CDR1 SEHNR, CDR2 FQNEAQ (reference sequence). This CDR3 has 13 amino acids. In DNA form, the CDR3 reads TGTGCCAGCAGCTTAGAGGCTAACTACGAGCAGTACTTC. This sequence encodes CASSLEANYEQYF. Full variable domain (outside the CDR3, taken from reference TRBV7-9 and TRBJ2-7): DTGVSQNPRHKITKRGQNVTFRCDPISEHNRLYWYRQTLGQGPEFLTYFQNEAQLEKSRLLSDRFSAERPKGSFSTLEIQRTEQGDSAMYLCASSLEANYEQYFGPGTRLTVT.

CDR3 DNA: TGTGCCAGCAGCTTAACTATGGCCTTCTACAATGAGCAGTTCTTC. This translates into CASSLTMAFYNEQFF. The rearrangement joins TRBV7-3 to TRBJ2-1; D unresolved. Trimming took off 0 bases at V and 3 bases at J, with 9 bases between the two ends. Germline V gene sequence: CDR1 SGHTA, CDR2 FQGTGA. The CDR3 has 15 amino acids.

V is TRBV5-1 and J is TRBJ1-2; no definite D call. This CDR3 has 12 residues. In germline, CDR1 is SGHRS, CDR2 YFSETQ. The CDR3 loop reads CAVPGFGDGYTF. In DNA, the CDR3 is TGCGCTGTTCCTGGGTTTGGAGATGGCTACACCTTC.